The rows below give T cell receptor beta chains drawn from one sample of a study of blood T cell repertoires in COVID-19. Profiling relied on immunoSEQ multiplex PCR, and the TCRdb table lists in-frame clones only, not all of them. Of about 270,000 clones in the sample, approximately 89% were seen once. The sample consisted of PBMCs or T cells enriched from blood (not recorded which). All receptors come from a woman younger than 30 who had recovered from COVID-19. Each CDR3 is given with its conserved first and last residue. D genes are given only for firm matches. Clone size is stated in some rows and not others, as once, few, many or a class when expanded.

V	size	D	J	CDR3	DNA
TRBV29-1	.	.	TRBJ1-2	CSASYGGAAYGYTF	TGCAGCGCATCTTACGGGGGGGCCGCTTATGGCTACACCTTC
TRBV2	.	.	TRBJ2-1	CASKVLALPSYNEQFF	TGTGCCAGCAAGGTGCTAGCTTTGCCTTCCTACAATGAGCAGTTCTTC
TRBV4-1	once	.	TRBJ1-4	CASSPGRTNEKLFF	TGCGCCAGCAGCCCTGGTAGGACAAATGAAAAACTGTTTTTT
TRBV7-3	many	.	TRBJ1-4	CASSLSRAATNEKLFF	TGTGCCAGCAGCTTAAGCAGGGCTGCAACTAATGAAAAACTGTTTTTT
TRBV5-1	.	.	TRBJ1-1	CASSPGQNTEAFF	TGCGCCAGCAGCCCGGGACAGAACACTGAAGCTTTCTTT
TRBV7-6	.	TRBD2	TRBJ2-7	CASSLAGTSEYEQYF	TGTGCCAGCAGCTTAGCCGGGACTAGCGAGTACGAGCAGTACTTC
TRBV18	.	TRBD2	TRBJ2-2	CASSAGGETGELFF	TGTGCCAGCTCTGCGGGAGGAGAAACCGGGGAGCTGTTTTTT
TRBV11-2	.	.	TRBJ2-3	CASTRRYRGTDTQYF	TGTGCCAGCACCCGCCGGTACAGAGGCACAGATACGCAGTATTTT
TRBV15	.	.	TRBJ1-1	CATSRGLRDKAFF	TGTGCCACCAGCAGGGGTCTGAGGGATAAAGCTTTCTTT
TRBV18	.	.	TRBJ2-2	CASSPSEGLVGELFF	TGTGCCAGCTCACCTTCGGAGGGCCTCGTCGGGGAGCTGTTTTTT
TRBV19	.	.	TRBJ2-2	CASDRPGELFF	TGTGCCAGCGACAGACCCGGGGAGCTGTTTTTT
TRBV28	.	.	TRBJ1-5	CASSPNRESNQPQHF	TGTGCCAGCAGTCCCAACAGGGAATCCAATCAGCCCCAGCATTTT
TRBV5-6	.	.	TRBJ2-7	CASRAPGGTEQYF	TGTGCCAGCAGAGCCCCGGGGGGCACCGAGCAGTACTTC
TRBV3-1/TRBV3-2	once	TRBD2	TRBJ2-5	CASSREGSGGGETQYF	TGTGCCAGCAGCCGGGAAGGTAGCGGGGGTGGAGAGACCCAGTACTTC
TRBV7-6	.	.	TRBJ2-1	CASSLETNSVYNEQFF	TGTGCCAGCAGCTTAGAAACTAACTCAGTATACAATGAGCAGTTCTTC